Following are 18 T cell receptor beta chains from one sample sequenced in a study of blood T cell repertoires in COVID-19. Some clones are missing from TCRdb's copy, which holds only in-frame ones; the method was immunoSEQ multiplex PCR. The profile shows under 200,000 clones, 86% of them singletons. The sequenced material came from peripheral blood. Receptors originate from a man aged 18 to 29 with acute or convalescent COVID-19.

This chain's CDR3 is CASRILGSGINTEAFF. For the CDR3, the DNA is TGTGCCAGCAGGATCTTAGGCTCGGGAATCAACACTGAAGCTTTCTTT. The rearrangement links TRBV28 to TRBJ1-1; no clear D gene. The CDR3 runs to 16 residues. Germline assignment: CDR1 MDHEN and CDR2 SYDVKM. V was trimmed by 6 bases and J by 2 bases, leaving 19 bases between them.

The chain's CDR3 is CASSSAQGTGELFF. For the CDR3, the DNA is TGTGCCAGCAGCTCCGCACAGGGTACCGGGGAGCTGTTTTTT. J is TRBJ2-2 and V is TRBV7-2, with D possibly TRBD1 on 6 matching bases. Germline V gene sequence: CDR1 SGHTA, CDR2 FQGNSA. The CDR3 contains 14 residues. V shed 4 bases and J shed 5 bases, with 11 bases lying between them.

The V call is TRBV3-1 (or the pseudogene TRBV3-2), the J call TRBJ1-5; D unclear. V lost 2 bases, J lost 5 bases, and 7 bases lay in between. Germline assignment: CDR1 LGHDT and CDR2 YNNKEL (reference sequence). This CDR3 has 13 amino acids. The CDR3, as DNA: TGTGCCAGCAGCCAATTAGGAGATCAGCCCCAGCATTTT. This codes for CASSQLGDQPQHF.

The V call is TRBV7-6, the J call TRBJ2-1, with 9 nucleotides matching TRBD2. The germline V gene has CDR1 SGHVS and CDR2 FNYEAQ. This CDR3 has 15 residues. The trim removed 6 bases at V and 7 bases at J, leaving 10 bases unmatched. This CDR3 reads CASSTRRGGRNEQFF. In nucleotides, the CDR3 is TGTGCCAGCAGTACCAGGCGGGGGGGACGGAATGAGCAGTTCTTC.

The CDR3 loop is CASSQLGNSGAGADTQYF. The DNA of the CDR3 is TGTGCCAGCAGCCAGTTGGGAAATAGCGGGGCGGGGGCAGATACGCAGTATTTT. The V gene is TRBV4-2, the J gene TRBJ2-3; TRBD2 aligns across 8 bases. V shed 3 bases, J shed 4 bases, and the junction held 15 bases outside the gene matches. This CDR3 spans 18 amino acids. Germline loops: CDR1 LGHNA, CDR2 YNFKEQ.

J is TRBJ2-1 and V is TRBV4-1; TRBD1 matches at 8 bases. CDR3 length: 15 amino acids. The germline V gene encodes CDR1 MGHRA and CDR2 YSYEKL. J was trimmed by 4 bases and V by 6 bases; bases with no gene match: 8. Here the CDR3 DNA reads TGCGCCAGCAGGCCCCCCGGACAGGGATACAATGAGCAGTTCTTC. This encodes CASRPPGQGYNEQFF.

CDR3: CASSLGPGQPQHF. DNA of the CDR3: TGTGCCAGTAGTTTGGGGCCGGGTCAGCCCCAGCATTTT. The chain is built from TRBV19 and TRBJ1-5, with D possibly matching TRBD1 (5 bases). Germline V gene data show CDR1 as LNHDA and CDR2 as SQIVND (reference sequence). V lost 5 bases, J lost 6 bases, and 11 bases lay in between. The CDR3 sequence is 13 residues long.

The chain employs TRBV7-2 and TRBJ1-5; the D gene is possibly TRBD1 (5 bases). The CDR3 totals 15 residues. V was clipped by 4 bases and J by 5 bases, with 15 bases between them. Looked up from germline, CDR1 is SGHTA and CDR2 is FQGNSA. The CDR3 DNA reads TGTGCCAGCAGCTCAGGACACACCTATTATCAGCCCCAGCATTTT. Translating it yields CASSSGHTYYQPQHF.

V is TRBV9 and J is TRBJ1-6; D gene unclear. Trimming left V 3 bases short and J 0 bases short, with 10 bases between. This CDR3 contains 16 residues. Germline assignment: CDR1 SGDLS and CDR2 YYNGEE. The CDR3 DNA is TGTGCCAGCAGCGCCGGACTGAGCTCCTATAATTCACCCCTCCACTTT. As protein: CASSAGLSSYNSPLHF.

The chain carries TRBV6-5 and TRBJ2-7; D remains unclear. Trimming removed 5 bases at V and 0 bases at J, with 14 bases between. CDR1 is MNHEY and CDR2 is SVGAGI in the germline V gene. This CDR3 comprises 15 residues. CDR3 coding DNA: TGTGCCAGCAGTCCACCCCCGAGGAGCTCCTACGAGCAGTACTTC. It translates to CASSPPPRSSYEQYF.

CDR3 sequence (DNA): TGTGCCAGCGCGCGACAGGGTGGTCATGAAAAACTGTTTTTT. Translation gives CASARQGGHEKLFF. J is TRBJ1-4 and V is TRBV18, with 7 bases fitting TRBD1. V lost 8 bases and J lost 6; bases outside the gene matches: 9. This CDR3 contains 14 residues. Germline V gives CDR1 KGHSH, CDR2 LQKENI. Full variable domain (rest looked up from reference TRBV18 and TRBJ1-4): NAGVMQNPRHLVRRRGQEARLRCSPMKGHSHVYWYRQLPEEGLKFMVYLQKENIIDESGMPKERFSAEFPKEGPSILRIQQVVRGDSAAYFCASARQGGHEKLFFGSGTQLSVL.

This chain uses TRBV6-1 with TRBJ1-2; TRBD1 matches 7 bases. CDR3 size: 15 residues. With V trimmed by 2 bases and J by 5 bases, 8 bases remained unmatched. Germline V lookup: CDR1 MNHNS, CDR2 SASEGT. The CDR3 spells CASSETTGPMYGYTF. The CDR3 DNA sequence: TGTGCCAGCAGTGAAACGACAGGGCCGATGTATGGCTACACCTTC.

The chain links TRBV10-3 to TRBJ2-5; D uncertain. V was clipped by 4 bases and J by 3 bases, with 6 bases between them. Germline V gene data show CDR1 as ENHRY and CDR2 as SYGVKD. CDR3 length: 12 residues. The CDR3 sequence: CAISALEETQYF. The CDR3, as DNA: TGTGCCATCAGTGCCCTTGAAGAGACCCAGTACTTC.

This CDR3 reads CASSLGRALQETQYF. For the CDR3, the DNA is TGCGCCAGCAGCTTGGGCAGGGCCCTCCAAGAGACCCAGTACTTC. The chain carries TRBV5-1 and TRBJ2-5, with a tentative D call TRBD1 (5 bases). The V gene lost 0 bases and the J gene lost 1 base, with 10 bases spanning the gap. The CDR3 length is 15 residues. The germline CDR1 and CDR2 sequences are SGHRS and YFSETQ.

The rearrangement joins TRBV7-9 to TRBJ1-2, with 8 positions matching TRBD1. Germline-derived CDR1 and CDR2 are SEHNR and FQNEAQ (reference sequence). The CDR3 contains 14 residues. The trim removed 4 bases at V and 4 bases at J, leaving 5 bases unmatched. The CDR3 bases are TGTGCCAGCAGCTGGGCGGACAGGGCCTATGGCTACACCTTC. It encodes CASSWADRAYGYTF. The full variable domain, completed using reference TRBV7-9 and TRBJ1-2, is DTGVSQNPRHKITKRGQNVTFRCDPISEHNRLYWYRQTLGQGPEFLTYFQNEAQLEKSRLLSDRFSAERPKGSFSTLEIQRTEQGDSAMYLCASSWADRAYGYTFGSGTRLTVV.

The rearrangement uses TRBV10-2 and TRBJ2-5, with 12 bases that match TRBD2. The CDR3 is 17 amino acids. The ends lost 3 bases at V and 2 bases at J; junction bases unmatched: 7. Germline V gene sequence: CDR1 WSHSY, CDR2 SAAADI. CDR3 region: CASSDGRLAGGQETQYF. The CDR3 DNA is TGCGCCAGCAGTGATGGGCGGCTAGCGGGAGGGCAAGAGACCCAGTACTTC.

The gene calls are TRBV5-4 and TRBJ2-7; D is possibly TRBD1 (7 bases). The CDR3 consists of 15 residues. The V end lost 4 bases, the J end lost 0 bases, and 14 bases lay between the germline ends. Germline V gene data show CDR1 as SGHNT and CDR2 as YYREEE (reference sequence). The CDR3 here is CASSTTGTFSYEQYF. The CDR3 region has the DNA TGTGCCAGCAGCACGACAGGGACTTTCTCCTACGAGCAGTACTTC.

The V and J genes are TRBV5-4 and TRBJ1-1, with D unresolved. CDR1 and CDR2 from the germline V gene are SGHNT and YYREEE (reference sequence). With 6 bases removed from V and 2 bases from J, the gap between germline ends came to 17 bases. CDR3 length: 15 residues. Here the CDR3 reads CASTSARVANTEAFF. The CDR3 region has the DNA TGTGCCAGCACCTCGGCTCGGGTTGCAAACACTGAAGCTTTCTTT.